These 21 T cell receptor beta chains were all obtained from the same sample, sequenced in a study of blood T cells in healthy people across ages. Through a sample-barcoded 5' primer and a J-beta primer mix, a second PCR was run for about 7 to 12 cycles. TCRdb processed the 5' RACE reads anew with MiXCR; each CDR3 protein has one entry. The data contain 550,000 to 650,000 distinct CDR3 sequences, about 30% of them singletons. The sample consisted of blood. The receptors stem from a woman aged 80 or older in good health.

This clonotype was counted at least ten times. The chain combines TRBV4-1 with TRBJ2-7; D remains ambiguous. Per the germline V gene, CDR1 is MGHRA and CDR2 is YSYEKL. The CDR3 has 13 amino acids. V dropped 0 bases and J dropped 10 bases, with 13 bases sitting between them. In DNA form, the CDR3 reads TGCGCCAGCAGCCAAGATGAAGGCGTCGTCCAGTACTTC. This sequence encodes CASSQDEGVVQYF.

This clonotype was recorded many times. The chain carries TRBV20-1 and TRBJ1-2, with D tentatively TRBD1 (5 bases). The CDR3 runs to 13 residues. Germline CDR1 and CDR2: DFQATT and SNEGSKA (reference sequence). V was pared by 6 bases and J by 3 bases, with 14 bases between. Written as DNA, the CDR3 is TGCAGTGCCCAGAGAGACAGAGACTATGGCTACACCTTC. This translates into CSAQRDRDYGYTF.

This clonotype has just a few counts. The V call is TRBV25-1, the J call TRBJ1-2, with a possible D match to TRBD1 (6 bases). The ends were cut back, 6 bases at V and 8 bases at J, with 19 bases in the middle. From germline, CDR1 is MGHDK and CDR2 SYGVNS. The CDR3 is made up of 14 amino acids. The CDR3 loop reads CASRMDSSLGGYTF. In DNA form, the CDR3 reads TGTGCCAGCAGGATGGACAGTTCCCTTGGGGGCTACACCTTC.

This clonotype appeared a few times. At one of its ends the junction is not consistent with the germline gene, which may arise from a read error. This sequence joins TRBV15 and TRBJ2-1; D is unresolved. The CDR3 runs to 12 residues. In germline, CDR1 is LNHNV, CDR2 YYDKDF (reference sequence). CDR3 protein: CATSISPNERFF. The CDR3 region has the DNA TGTGCCACCAGCATATCACCCAATGAGCGGTTCTTC.

Remarks on this clonotype: This could be a read error, since a much larger clone is one nucleotide away. The chain combines TRBV5-1 with TRBJ2-7; perhaps D is TRBD1 or TRBD2 (6 bases each). The germline CDR1 and CDR2 sequences are SGHRS and YFSETQ. Trimming removed 0 bases at V and 7 bases at J, with 17 bases between. This CDR3 contains 15 residues. CDR3 in amino acids: CASSLDGGLYNEQYF. The CDR3 DNA follows: TGCGCCAGCAGCTTGGACGGGGGCCTCTACAATGAGCAGTACTTC.

This chain joins TRBV28 and TRBJ1-5; TRBD1 might be the D (6 bases). V gave up 10 bases and J gave up 2 bases, with 12 bases separating them. CDR1 is MDHEN, CDR2 SYDVKM, per germline. CDR3 length equals 13 residues. The CDR3 DNA is TGTGCCAATGCGGGACACGGCAATCAGCCCCAGCATTTT. Translated: CANAGHGNQPQHF.

This clonotype came up once. At one end the junction does not follow the germline gene, possibly because of a read error. The V gene is TRBV5-1, the J gene TRBJ2-2; D may be TRBD1 (7 bases). Per germline, CDR1 SGHRS and CDR2 YFSETQ. The CDR3 loop spans 16 amino acids. CDR3 protein: CASSGHGGGFRGELCF. The CDR3 nucleotides read TGCGCCAGCAGCGGCCACGGAGGGGGCTTTCGCGGGGAGCTGTGTTTT.

The chain joins TRBV24-1 to TRBJ2-3, with D unclear. V was clipped by 9 bases and J by 4 bases, with 10 bases between them. CDR1 is KGHDR and CDR2 is SFDVKD in the germline V gene. The CDR3 sequence is 12 residues long. CDR3 sequence reads: CATGYRADTQYF. CDR3 in DNA: TGTGCCACCGGGTATAGGGCAGATACGCAGTATTTT.

This clonotype was recorded a few times. A read error may explain this, as a much larger clone is one base away. The rearrangement links TRBV7-9 to TRBJ2-7; TRBD1 or TRBD2 may be the D gene (6 bases each). CDR1 is SEHNR, CDR2 FQNEAQ, per germline (reference sequence). The CDR3 spans 18 residues. DNA for the CDR3: TGTCCCAGCAGCTTTTTACCCGGGGTAGGGGGGAGCTCCTACGAGCAGTACTTC. As protein: CPSSFLPGVGGSSYEQYF.

Of note for this clonotype: A read error may account for a junction end that differs from germline. This rearrangement joins TRBV28 to TRBJ2-1; no clear D gene. Looked up from germline, CDR1 is MDHEN and CDR2 is SYDVKM. CDR3 size: 11 residues. The CDR3 nucleotides read TGTGCCAGCAGTCTCCGTCATGAACAGTTCTTC. Protein product: CASSLRHEQFF.

This clonotype came up many times. The chain is built from TRBV4-3 and TRBJ2-3; TRBD2 is a possible D gene (5 bases). This CDR3 comprises 13 residues. V lost 0 bases to trimming and J lost 7 bases, with 8 bases between them. Germline-derived CDR1 and CDR2 are LGHNA and YSLEER. The CDR3, as DNA: TGCGCCAGCAGCCAAGACGAGGGATATACGCAGTATTTT. It yields the protein CASSQDEGYTQYF.

As to this clonotype: It may be a read error: a sequence one base away is much more abundant. V gene TRBV7-9 combines with J gene TRBJ2-1, with D unclear. The DNA end lines up better with TRBJ2-7; the J call may be wrong. The CDR3 runs 12 residues. Germline CDR1 reads SEHNR; CDR2 reads FQNEAQ (reference sequence). CDR3 sequence reads: CASRALGNEQYF. CDR3 nucleotide sequence: TGTGCCAGCAGGGCCCTGGGTAATGAGCAGTACTTC.

This clonotype was counted many times. A much larger clone sits a single nucleotide away, making a read error possible. This chain connects TRBV30 to TRBJ2-6; tentative D call: TRBD1 (5 bases). The CDR3 has 14 residues. Germline values: CDR1 GTSNPN, CDR2 SVGIG (reference sequence). DNA of the CDR3: TGTGCCTGGCGCCACAACTCTGGGGCCAACGTCCGGACTTTC. Translating gives CAWRHNSGANVRTF.

The chain is built from TRBV20-1 and TRBJ2-5; either TRBD1 or TRBD2 may supply D (6 bases each). The CDR3 spans 14 residues. Germline loops: CDR1 DFQATT, CDR2 SNEGSKA (reference sequence). V gave up 7 bases and J gave up 0 bases, with 15 bases separating them. The CDR3 region has the DNA TGCAGTGGCTGCCGGAGGGGGTACCAAGAGACCCAGTACTTC. It codes for CSGCRRGYQETQYF.

This clonotype was counted once. The chain recombines TRBV20-1 with TRBJ2-1; 12 bases map to TRBD2. In germline, CDR1 is DFQATT, CDR2 SNEGSKA (reference sequence). Unmatched junction bases numbered 5, after V lost 5 bases and J lost 9 bases. This CDR3 has 13 residues. CDR3 sequence: CSALGLAGREQFF. CDR3 coding DNA: TGCAGTGCTCTCGGACTAGCGGGACGTGAGCAGTTCTTC.

A note on this clonotype: At one of its ends the junction is not consistent with the germline gene, which may arise from a read error. The chain employs TRBV5-1 and TRBJ2-2; perhaps D is TRBD1 or TRBD2 (5 bases each). The CDR3 length is 14 residues. Germline lookup yields CDR1 SGHRS and CDR2 YFSETQ. Written as DNA, the CDR3 is TGCGCCAGCGGCCGGGACGGTAACACCAGGGAGCTGTTTTTT. This codes for CASGRDGNTRELFF. The full variable domain, its missing parts supplied by reference TRBV5-1 and TRBJ2-2, is KAGVTQTPRYLIKTRGQQVTLSCSPISGHRSVSWYQQTPGQGLQFLFEYFSETQRNKGNFPGRFSGRQFSNSRSEMNVSTLELGDSALYLCASGRDGNTRELFFGEGSRLTVL.

V is TRBV5-5 and J is TRBJ1-5; D is uncertain. Germline-derived CDR1 and CDR2 are SGHKS and YYEKEE (reference sequence). CDR3 length: 15 amino acids. Trimming took 0 bases from V and 6 from J, leaving 13 bases between them. In DNA form, the CDR3 reads TGTGCCAGCAGCTTGGGAGAGGGTGGAGGTCAGCCCCAGCATTTT. This encodes CASSLGEGGGQPQHF. Complete variable domain (other parts from reference TRBV5-5 and TRBJ1-5): DAGVTQSPTHLIKTRGQQVTLRCSPISGHKSVSWYQQVLGQGPQFIFQYYEKEERGRGNFPDRFSARQFPNYSSELNVNALLLGDSALYLCASSLGEGGGQPQHFGDGTRLSIL.

This clonotype appeared a few times. The CDR3 region is CASSSGTHPYNEQFF. CDR3 DNA: TGTGCCAGCAGTTCCGGGACTCACCCGTACAATGAGCAGTTCTTC. The chain combines TRBV27 with TRBJ2-1; possibly TRBD2 for D (6 bases). Trimming stripped 4 bases from V and 4 bases from J, with 14 bases between. The CDR3 sequence is 15 residues long. Germline CDR1 reads MNHEY; CDR2 reads SMNVEV (reference sequence).

Note on this clonotype: A much larger clonotype is one base distant, so this may be a read error. This rearrangement joins TRBV18 to TRBJ2-7; no clear D gene. The DNA end is more similar to TRBJ2-5, so the J call may be wrong. The CDR3 totals 13 residues. Germline CDR1 KGHSH, CDR2 LQKENI. As DNA, the CDR3 is TGTGCCAGCTCACAAACGAGAGAAGAGACCCAGTACTTC. Translating it yields CASSQTREETQYF.

Details on this clonotype: A much larger clone lies one base from this, so it may be a read error. This sequence joins TRBV5-1 and TRBJ2-3, with D perhaps TRBD1 (6 bases). This CDR3 contains 14 residues. Germline-derived CDR1 and CDR2 are SGHRS and YFSETQ. CDR3: CVSSRDRSPDTQYF. In nucleotides, the CDR3 is TGCGTCAGCAGCAGAGACAGGAGTCCAGATACGCAGTATTTT.

This clonotype appeared a few times. A much larger clone lies one base from this, so it may be a read error. The J gene is TRBJ2-7, the V gene TRBV12-3 or TRBV12-4, with TRBD1 identical over 9 bases. The CDR3 loop spans 17 amino acids. Germline trimming cut 1 base from V and 7 bases from J; bases unmatched to any gene: 14. This CDR3 reads CASSLDVPGQGMGEQYF. The CDR3 DNA sequence: TGTGCCAGCAGTTTAGATGTTCCGGGACAGGGAATGGGTGAGCAGTACTTC.